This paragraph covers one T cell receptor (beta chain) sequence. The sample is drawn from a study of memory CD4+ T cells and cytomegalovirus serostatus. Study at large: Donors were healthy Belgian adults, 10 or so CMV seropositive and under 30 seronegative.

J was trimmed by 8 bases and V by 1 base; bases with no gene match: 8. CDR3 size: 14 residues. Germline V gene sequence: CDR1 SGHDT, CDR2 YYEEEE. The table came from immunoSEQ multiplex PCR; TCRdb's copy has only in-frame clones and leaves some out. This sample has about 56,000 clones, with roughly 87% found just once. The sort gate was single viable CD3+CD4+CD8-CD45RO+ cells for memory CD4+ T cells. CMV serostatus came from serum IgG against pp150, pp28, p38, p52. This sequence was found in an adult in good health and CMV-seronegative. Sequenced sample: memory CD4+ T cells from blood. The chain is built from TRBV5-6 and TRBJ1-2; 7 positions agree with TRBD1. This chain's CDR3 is CASSLFGQDQGYTF. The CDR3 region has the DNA TGTGCCAGCAGCTTGTTTGGACAGGATCAGGGCTACACCTTC.